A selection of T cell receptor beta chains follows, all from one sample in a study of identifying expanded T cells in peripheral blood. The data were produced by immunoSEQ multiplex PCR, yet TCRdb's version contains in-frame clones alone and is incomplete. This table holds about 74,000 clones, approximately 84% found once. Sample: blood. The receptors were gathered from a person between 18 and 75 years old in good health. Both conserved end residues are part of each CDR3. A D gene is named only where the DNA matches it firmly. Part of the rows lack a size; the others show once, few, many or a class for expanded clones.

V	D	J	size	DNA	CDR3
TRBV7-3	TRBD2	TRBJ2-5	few	TGTGCCAGCAGCTCCCGGACTAGCGGGAGGGCTCAAGAGACCCAGTACTTC	CASSSRTSGRAQETQYF
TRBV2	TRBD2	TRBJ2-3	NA	TGTGCCACCTCCCAGGGACTAGCGACAGATACGCAGTATTTT	CATSQGLATDTQYF
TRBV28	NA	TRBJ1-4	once	TGTGCCAGCAGTTTACGGGGGGCCACTAATGAAAAACTGTTTTTT	CASSLRGATNEKLFF
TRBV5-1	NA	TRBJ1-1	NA	TGCGCCAGCAGCTTGGGGACACTGAACACTGAAGCTTTCTTT	CASSLGTLNTEAFF
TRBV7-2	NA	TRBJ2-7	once	TGTGCCAGCAGCTTAGCGACGGGGGTTTTCTACGAGCAGTACTTC	CASSLATGVFYEQYF
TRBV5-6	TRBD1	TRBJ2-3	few	TGTGCCAGCACCAGGGGGCCTACAGATACGCAGTATTTT	CASTRGPTDTQYF
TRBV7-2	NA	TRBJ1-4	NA	TGTGCCAGCAGCTTGAGCCGAACAACTAATGAAAAACTGTTTTTT	CASSLSRTTNEKLFF
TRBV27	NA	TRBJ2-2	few	TGTGCCAGCAGTTTCCGGCTACAGAACACCGGGGAGCTGTTTTTT	CASSFRLQNTGELFF
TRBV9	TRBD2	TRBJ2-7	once	TGTGCCAGCAGCGTAGTTGCTAGCGGGAGGGCAAAGCAGTACTTC	CASSVVASGRAKQYF
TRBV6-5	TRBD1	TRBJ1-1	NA	TGTGCCAGCAGCCTATCGACAGGGGCGATCACTGAAGCTTTCTTT	CASSLSTGAITEAFF
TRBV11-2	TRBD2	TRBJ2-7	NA	TGTGCCAGCAGACCCGCGGTAGCGGGAAAGTACGAGCAGTACTTC	CASRPAVAGKYEQYF
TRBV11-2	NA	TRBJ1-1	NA	TGTGCCAGCAGCTTAGCTCTGGGCATGAACACTGAAGCTTTCTTT	CASSLALGMNTEAFF
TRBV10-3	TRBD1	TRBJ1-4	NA	TGTGCCATCACACAGGGGTTTCGGGAAAAACTGTTTTTT	CAITQGFREKLFF
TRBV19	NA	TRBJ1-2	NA	TGTGCCAGTACCGTTGCTAACTATGGCTACACCTTC	CASTVANYGYTF
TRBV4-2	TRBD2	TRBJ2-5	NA	TGTGCCAGCAGCCACTTGTCCGGGGAGGGGTTCGGGGCAAGGAAGACCCAGTACTTC	CASSHLSGEGFGARKTQYF
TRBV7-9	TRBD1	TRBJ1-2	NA	TGTGCCAGCAGCTGGGACAGCCGCGGCTATGGCTACACCTTC	CASSWDSRGYGYTF
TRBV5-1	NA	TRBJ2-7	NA	TGCGCCAGCAGCTTTGGCAGGTCGTACGAGCAGTACTTC	CASSFGRSYEQYF
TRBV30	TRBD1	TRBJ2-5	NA	TGTGCCTGGAGTCCGGCAGGGGGTTGGTCCCAAGAGACCCAGTACTTC	CAWSPAGGWSQETQYF
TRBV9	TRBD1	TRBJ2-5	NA	TGTGCCAGCAGCGCGGGACAGGGGGCCGATCGGGAGACCCAGTACTTC	CASSAGQGADRETQYF
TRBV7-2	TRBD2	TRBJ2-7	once	TGTGCCAGCAGCGAGACTAGCGGGAACTACGAGCAGTACTTC	CASSETSGNYEQYF
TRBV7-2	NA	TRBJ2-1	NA	TGTGCCAGCAGCTCCTTAGGGGGATATGACAATGAGCAGTTCTTC	CASSSLGGYDNEQFF
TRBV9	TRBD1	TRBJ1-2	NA	TGTGCCAGCAGCGGGTACAGGGGTGGGTATGGCTACACCTTC	CASSGYRGGYGYTF
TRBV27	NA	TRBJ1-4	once	TGTGCCAGCAGTTCCTACAGAGCAACTAATGAAAAACTGTTTTTT	CASSSYRATNEKLFF
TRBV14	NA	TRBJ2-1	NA	TGTGCCAGCAGCCGGCCCCTTACGGGTGAGCAGTTCTTC	CASSRPLTGEQFF
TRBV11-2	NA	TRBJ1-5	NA	TGTGCCAGCAGCTCATCGACCCCGGACAGCAATCAGCCCCAGCATTTT	CASSSSTPDSNQPQHF
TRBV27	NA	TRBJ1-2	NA	TGTGCCAGCTCTCGGACAGCGTCTAACTATGGCTACACCTTC	CASSRTASNYGYTF
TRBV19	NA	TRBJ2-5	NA	TGTGCCAGTAGCCCCCTTCGGGGGACCCAAGAGACCCAGTACTTC	CASSPLRGTQETQYF
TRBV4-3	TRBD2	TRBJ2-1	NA	TGCGCCAGCAGCCACCGACTAGCGGGAGGGCCGGATGAGCAGTTCTTC	CASSHRLAGGPDEQFF
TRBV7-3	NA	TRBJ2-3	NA	TGTGCCAGCAGCTTAGGGTGGGAGTTCGGCACAGATACGCAGTATTTT	CASSLGWEFGTDTQYF
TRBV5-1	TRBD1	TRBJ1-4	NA	TGCGCCAGCAGCGATACAGGGGGCCCTAGTGAAAAACTGTTTTTT	CASSDTGGPSEKLFF
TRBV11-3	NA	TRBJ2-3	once	TGTGCCAGCAGCTTAGTCGGTGATACGCAGTATTTT	CASSLVGDTQYF
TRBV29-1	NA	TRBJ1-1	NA	TGCAGCGTTGAAGGAGGAGAGGGATTCATCTACACTGAAGCTTTCTTT	CSVEGGEGFIYTEAFF
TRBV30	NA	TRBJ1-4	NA	TGTGCCTGCCCACAAAGCCTCGAGGTTGAAAAACTGTTTTTT	CACPQSLEVEKLFF
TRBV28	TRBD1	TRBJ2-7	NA	TGTGCCAGCAGTGTGAAACAGGGGTCTACCCCCTTTGTTACCTACGAGCAGTACTTC	CASSVKQGSTPFVTYEQYF
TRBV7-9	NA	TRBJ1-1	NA	TGTGCCAGCAGCTTTAACAATGATGGCACTGAAGCTTTCTTT	CASSFNNDGTEAFF
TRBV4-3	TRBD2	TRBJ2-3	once	TGCGCCAGCAGCCAAGAACCTAGCGGGATCACAGATACGCAGTATTTT	CASSQEPSGITDTQYF
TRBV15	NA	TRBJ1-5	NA	TGTGCCACCAGCAGAGGTAGGGGAGGCAATCAGCCCCAGCATTTT	CATSRGRGGNQPQHF
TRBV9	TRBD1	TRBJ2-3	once	TGTGCCAGCAGCACATCAGGGGGCATCACAGATACGCAGTATTTT	CASSTSGGITDTQYF
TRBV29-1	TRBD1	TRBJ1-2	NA	TGCAGCGGTGGGGGACAGACCTATGGCTACACCTTC	CSGGGQTYGYTF
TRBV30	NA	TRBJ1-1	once	TGTGCCTGGAGCGACCCGATGTTGACTGAAGCTTTCTTT	CAWSDPMLTEAFF
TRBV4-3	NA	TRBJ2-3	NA	TGCGCCAGCAGCCCCACCGCGCGCCCCCATAGCACAGATACGCAGTATTTT	CASSPTARPHSTDTQYF
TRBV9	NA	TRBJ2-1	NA	TGTGCCAGCAGCCCCTCCCTTGAGGGCGACGCCTACAATGAGCAGTTCTTC	CASSPSLEGDAYNEQFF
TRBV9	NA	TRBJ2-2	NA	TGTGCCAGCAGCGTTTCTGGGGAGCTGTTTTTT	CASSVSGELFF
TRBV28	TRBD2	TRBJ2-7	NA	TGTGCCACCAAACTTACTAGCGGCCCCTACGAGCAGTACTTC	CATKLTSGPYEQYF
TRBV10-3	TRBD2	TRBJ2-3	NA	TGTGCCATCAGTGAGTCTGGAGCGGGAGGTCCAGATACGCAGTATTTT	CAISESGAGGPDTQYF
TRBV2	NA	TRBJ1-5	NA	TGTGCCAGCAGTGAACGGGGGGTCAATCAGCCCCAGCATTTT	CASSERGVNQPQHF
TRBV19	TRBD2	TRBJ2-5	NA	TGTGCCAGTAGTATCCCGGGAGGGTGGGAGACCCAGTACTTC	CASSIPGGWETQYF
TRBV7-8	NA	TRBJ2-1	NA	TGTGCCACCACTCCGGTTCCGAGCTCCTACAATGAGCAGTTCTTC	CATTPVPSSYNEQFF
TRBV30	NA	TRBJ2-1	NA	TGTGCCTGGACTAAGCACAATTCCTACAATGAGCAGTTCTTC	CAWTKHNSYNEQFF
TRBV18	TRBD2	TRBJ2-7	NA	TGTGCCAGCTCATCTACGCTAGCGGGGGACTACGAGCAGTACTTC	CASSSTLAGDYEQYF
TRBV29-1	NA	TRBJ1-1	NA	TGCAGCGGAGTGGGGGGAGACAGACTCAACACTGAAGCTTTCTTT	CSGVGGDRLNTEAFF
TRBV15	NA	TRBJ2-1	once	TGTGCCACCAGCAGTCTAAATCGGGCCTCCTACAATGAGCAGTTCTTC	CATSSLNRASYNEQFF
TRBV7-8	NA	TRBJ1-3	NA	TGTGCCAGCAGCGAACAGGGCGGGTATGGAAACACCATATATTTT	CASSEQGGYGNTIYF
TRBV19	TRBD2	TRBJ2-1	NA	TGTGCCAGTGCCGAGGGGCGGGGGAATGAGCAGTTCTTC	CASAEGRGNEQFF
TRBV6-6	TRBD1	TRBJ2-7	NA	TGTGCCAGCAACCCCGGACAGGGGAGCTCCTACGAGCAGTACTTC	CASNPGQGSSYEQYF